Listed below are T cell receptor beta chains from one sample, sequenced in a study of cytomegalovirus exposure and HLA in healthy donors. Sequencing was performed with immunoSEQ multiplex PCR; in TCRdb, only in-frame clones are kept and a portion is missing. The data show 150,000 to 200,000 clones, nearly 80% seen once. Sequenced sample: PBMCs. These TCRs come from a woman younger than 45 in good health and CMV-seropositive. The CDR3 runs from the conserved cysteine through the conserved F or W. The order of the fields is D gene, CDR3 length, J gene, clone size, V gene, CDR3 DNA, CDR3 protein. A D gene is named only where the DNA matches it firmly. Only some rows state a clone size, as once, few, many or a class for expanded clones.

d_gene: TRBD2
len: 17
j_gene: TRBJ2-2
abundance: -
v_gene: TRBV7-9
CDR3nt: TGTGCCAGCAGATCTACCCCCCGGGGGGGAGGACCCGGGGAGCTGTTTTTT
CDR3aa: CASRSTPRGGGPGELFF

d_gene: TRBD1
len: 15
j_gene: TRBJ2-7
abundance: -
v_gene: TRBV5-6
CDR3nt: TGTGCCAGCAGCGCGGCCGGGACAGGCCACTACGAGCAGTACTTC
CDR3aa: CASSAAGTGHYEQYF

d_gene: -
len: 12
j_gene: TRBJ2-1
abundance: -
v_gene: TRBV11-3
CDR3nt: TGTGCCAGCAGCTTCGCCTACGGGGAGCAGTTCTTC
CDR3aa: CASSFAYGEQFF

d_gene: TRBD1
len: 14
j_gene: TRBJ1-1
abundance: -
v_gene: TRBV5-1
CDR3nt: TGCGCCAGCAGGGGGCGGACAGGCGACACTGAAGCTTTCTTT
CDR3aa: CASRGRTGDTEAFF

d_gene: -
len: 13
j_gene: TRBJ2-7
abundance: -
v_gene: TRBV13
CDR3nt: TGTGCCAGCAGCCAGAGACATTCCTACGAGCAGTACTTC
CDR3aa: CASSQRHSYEQYF

d_gene: TRBD2
len: 13
j_gene: TRBJ2-1
abundance: -
v_gene: TRBV10-2
CDR3nt: TGCGCCAGTTCCGGGACTAGCGTCAATGAGCAGTTCTTC
CDR3aa: CASSGTSVNEQFF

d_gene: TRBD1
len: 16
j_gene: TRBJ1-5
abundance: -
v_gene: TRBV19
CDR3nt: TGTGCCAGTATCGCGACAGGGACGGGGGGCAATCAGCCCCAGCATTTT
CDR3aa: CASIATGTGGNQPQHF

d_gene: -
len: 17
j_gene: TRBJ2-2
abundance: -
v_gene: TRBV5-1
CDR3nt: TGCGCCAGCAGCTCCATCTTGAGTCTAGCTGGATCCGGGGAGCTGTTTTTT
CDR3aa: CASSSILSLAGSGELFF

d_gene: TRBD2
len: 21
j_gene: TRBJ2-1
abundance: -
v_gene: TRBV19
CDR3nt: TGTGCCAGTAGTATCATCTTCGGGACTAGCGGGGCTCTTAGCTCCTACAATGAGCAGTTCTTC
CDR3aa: CASSIIFGTSGALSSYNEQFF

d_gene: TRBD1
len: 14
j_gene: TRBJ1-1
abundance: -
v_gene: TRBV7-9
CDR3nt: TGTGCCAGCAGCGGACAGGGAACGAACACTGAAGCTTTCTTT
CDR3aa: CASSGQGTNTEAFF

d_gene: TRBD1
len: 15
j_gene: TRBJ1-1
abundance: -
v_gene: TRBV7-6
CDR3nt: TGTGCCAGCAGCTTAGATTCAGGGGGTAACACTGAAGCTTTCTTT
CDR3aa: CASSLDSGGNTEAFF

d_gene: -
len: 14
j_gene: TRBJ2-1
abundance: -
v_gene: TRBV28
CDR3nt: TGTGCCAGCAGTTTCGCGAGCTCCTACAATGAGCAGTTCTTC
CDR3aa: CASSFASSYNEQFF

d_gene: TRBD1
len: 14
j_gene: TRBJ1-5
abundance: -
v_gene: TRBV25-1
CDR3nt: TGTGCCAGCAGCCAGACAGGGCTCAATCAGCCCCAGCATTTT
CDR3aa: CASSQTGLNQPQHF

d_gene: TRBD1
len: 15
j_gene: TRBJ1-2
abundance: -
v_gene: TRBV4-3
CDR3nt: TGCGCCAGCAGCCTCGGGTCAGGGGGCCTGTCGGGCTACACCTTC
CDR3aa: CASSLGSGGLSGYTF

d_gene: TRBD1
len: 15
j_gene: TRBJ1-1
abundance: once
v_gene: TRBV7-2
CDR3nt: TGTGCCAGTTTCTACCGGACAGGGGCTGTCACTGAAGCTTTCTTT
CDR3aa: CASFYRTGAVTEAFF

d_gene: -
len: 16
j_gene: TRBJ1-3
abundance: -
v_gene: TRBV6-5
CDR3nt: TGTGCCAGCAGTTCGGGGGGGGCCATCTCTGGAAACACCATATATTTT
CDR3aa: CASSSGGAISGNTIYF

d_gene: TRBD2
len: 13
j_gene: TRBJ2-5
abundance: -
v_gene: TRBV5-4
CDR3nt: TGTGCCAGCAGCTTGAGACTAGCTGAGACCCAGTACTTC
CDR3aa: CASSLRLAETQYF

d_gene: -
len: 12
j_gene: TRBJ1-2
abundance: -
v_gene: TRBV27
CDR3nt: TGTGCCAGCGCCGGAGGAGTTTATGGCTACACCTTC
CDR3aa: CASAGGVYGYTF

d_gene: -
len: 17
j_gene: TRBJ2-1
abundance: -
v_gene: TRBV5-1
CDR3nt: TGCGCCAGCAGCTTCGACAATTTCCGAAGCTCCTACAATGAGCAGTTCTTC
CDR3aa: CASSFDNFRSSYNEQFF

d_gene: -
len: 19
j_gene: TRBJ2-3
abundance: -
v_gene: TRBV28
CDR3nt: TGTGCCAGCAGTGCCTTCGTCTCGTGGAGCTCCATCCGCACAGATACGCAGTATTTT
CDR3aa: CASSAFVSWSSIRTDTQYF

d_gene: -
len: 14
j_gene: TRBJ1-1
abundance: -
v_gene: TRBV19
CDR3nt: TGTGCCAGTAGTATTGGTTATAGCGGCACTGAAGCTTTCTTT
CDR3aa: CASSIGYSGTEAFF

d_gene: -
len: 12
j_gene: TRBJ2-1
abundance: once
v_gene: TRBV7-7
CDR3nt: TGTGCTAGCAGCTTAGTCGGAGGCGAGCAGTTCTTC
CDR3aa: CASSLVGGEQFF

d_gene: -
len: 15
j_gene: TRBJ2-5
abundance: -
v_gene: TRBV5-8
CDR3nt: TGTGCCAGCAGTGAAACGGGGATGGAAGGGGAGACCCAGTACTTC
CDR3aa: CASSETGMEGETQYF

d_gene: TRBD2
len: 15
j_gene: TRBJ2-3
abundance: -
v_gene: TRBV9
CDR3nt: TGTGCCAGCAGCGTGCAAGCGGGGGACACAGATACGCAGTATTTT
CDR3aa: CASSVQAGDTDTQYF

d_gene: TRBD1
len: 14
j_gene: TRBJ2-3
abundance: -
v_gene: TRBV29-1
CDR3nt: TGCAGCGTTGAGGACAGGGGGAACACAGATACGCAGTATTTT
CDR3aa: CSVEDRGNTDTQYF

d_gene: TRBD2
len: 15
j_gene: TRBJ2-5
abundance: -
v_gene: TRBV6-5
CDR3nt: TGTGCCACAAGGACTAGCGGGGGAGGCATAGAGACCCAGTACTTC
CDR3aa: CATRTSGGGIETQYF

d_gene: TRBD2
len: 15
j_gene: TRBJ2-1
abundance: -
v_gene: TRBV6-1
CDR3nt: TGTGCCAGCAGAACGGGGACTAGCGGGCACAATGAGCAGTTCTTC
CDR3aa: CASRTGTSGHNEQFF

d_gene: -
len: 14
j_gene: TRBJ2-2
abundance: -
v_gene: TRBV11-2
CDR3nt: TGTGCCAGCAGCTCTCTAGTTAACGCCGGGGAGCTGTTTTTT
CDR3aa: CASSSLVNAGELFF

d_gene: TRBD2
len: 12
j_gene: TRBJ2-5
abundance: -
v_gene: TRBV19
CDR3nt: TGTGCCAGTAGAGGGACTACGAAGACCCAGTACTTC
CDR3aa: CASRGTTKTQYF

d_gene: -
len: 13
j_gene: TRBJ1-1
abundance: -
v_gene: TRBV28
CDR3nt: TGTGCCAGCAGCGGGGAGAGATACACTGAAGCTTTCTTT
CDR3aa: CASSGERYTEAFF

d_gene: -
len: 15
j_gene: TRBJ1-1
abundance: -
v_gene: TRBV19
CDR3nt: TGTGCCAGTAGTATATACACGGAAAGGGGCACTGAAGCTTTCTTT
CDR3aa: CASSIYTERGTEAFF

d_gene: -
len: 12
j_gene: TRBJ2-3
abundance: once
v_gene: TRBV5-6
CDR3nt: TGTGCCAGCAGCGAGGGTGCAGATACGCAGTATTTT
CDR3aa: CASSEGADTQYF

d_gene: -
len: 13
j_gene: TRBJ1-2
abundance: -
v_gene: TRBV19
CDR3nt: TGTGCCAGTACTTATTACGGGGTCTATGGCTACACCTTC
CDR3aa: CASTYYGVYGYTF

d_gene: TRBD1
len: 15
j_gene: TRBJ1-2
abundance: -
v_gene: TRBV6-5
CDR3nt: TGTGCCAGCAGTTACGCGTCAGGGGGCGACTATGGCTACACCTTC
CDR3aa: CASSYASGGDYGYTF

d_gene: -
len: 12
j_gene: TRBJ1-1
abundance: -
v_gene: TRBV7-9
CDR3nt: TGTGCCAGCAGCTTAGTGGCGGGCGAAGCTTTCTTT
CDR3aa: CASSLVAGEAFF

d_gene: TRBD1
len: 14
j_gene: TRBJ1-4
abundance: -
v_gene: TRBV19
CDR3nt: TGTGCCAGTAGATCCACAGGGGGATTCGAAAAACTGTTTTTT
CDR3aa: CASRSTGGFEKLFF

d_gene: TRBD2
len: 17
j_gene: TRBJ2-2
abundance: once
v_gene: TRBV27
CDR3nt: TGTGCCAGCAGTCCTTTAGGGACTAGCGGGGGGGCCGGGGAGCTGTTTTTT
CDR3aa: CASSPLGTSGGAGELFF

d_gene: -
len: 13
j_gene: TRBJ2-2
abundance: -
v_gene: TRBV28
CDR3nt: TGTGCCACCCGGGACACCCTCACCGGGGAGCTGTTTTTT
CDR3aa: CATRDTLTGELFF

d_gene: TRBD1
len: 13
j_gene: TRBJ2-1
abundance: few
v_gene: TRBV10-1
CDR3nt: TGCGCCAGCAGCGGGACAGCCTACAATGAGCAGTTCTTC
CDR3aa: CASSGTAYNEQFF

d_gene: TRBD1
len: 14
j_gene: TRBJ2-7
abundance: -
v_gene: TRBV19
CDR3nt: TGTGCCAGTACCCTATCTGGGACAGGGGGCGAGCAGTACTTC
CDR3aa: CASTLSGTGGEQYF

d_gene: -
len: 14
j_gene: TRBJ1-1
abundance: -
v_gene: TRBV7-2
CDR3nt: TGTGCCAGCAGCTGGGGTAGCGGGAACACTGAAGCTTTCTTT
CDR3aa: CASSWGSGNTEAFF

d_gene: TRBD1
len: 14
j_gene: TRBJ1-3
abundance: -
v_gene: TRBV4-1
CDR3nt: TGCGCCAGCAGCCGCGGACAGGCTGGAAACACCATATATTTT
CDR3aa: CASSRGQAGNTIYF

d_gene: TRBD1
len: 14
j_gene: TRBJ2-1
abundance: -
v_gene: TRBV2
CDR3nt: TGTGCCAGCTCTAGACAGGGCCCCTACAATGAGCAGTTCTTC
CDR3aa: CASSRQGPYNEQFF

d_gene: -
len: 11
j_gene: TRBJ2-1
abundance: -
v_gene: TRBV2
CDR3nt: TGTGCCAGCAGTGTTGCCACTGGGCAGTTCTTC
CDR3aa: CASSVATGQFF

d_gene: -
len: 16
j_gene: TRBJ1-6
abundance: -
v_gene: TRBV6-5
CDR3nt: TGTGCCAGCAGTTACGAACAGCTCTCCTATAATTCACCCCTCCACTTT
CDR3aa: CASSYEQLSYNSPLHF

d_gene: -
len: 16
j_gene: TRBJ1-3
abundance: -
v_gene: TRBV6-6
CDR3nt: TGTGCCAGCAGCCCCCGACCGGGAAGCCCGCGAAACACCATATATTTT
CDR3aa: CASSPRPGSPRNTIYF

d_gene: -
len: 13
j_gene: TRBJ2-1
abundance: -
v_gene: TRBV6-5
CDR3nt: TGTGCCAGCAGTTACGACAGACACAATGAGCAGTTCTTC
CDR3aa: CASSYDRHNEQFF

d_gene: TRBD1
len: 16
j_gene: TRBJ2-7
abundance: -
v_gene: TRBV15
CDR3nt: TGTGCCACCAGCAAAGACATAGGGACAGGGTTACTGGAGCAGTACTTC
CDR3aa: CATSKDIGTGLLEQYF

d_gene: TRBD2
len: 14
j_gene: TRBJ2-5
abundance: few
v_gene: TRBV6-5
CDR3nt: TGTGCCAGCAGTACTTATAGCGGGGGGATAACCCAGTACTTC
CDR3aa: CASSTYSGGITQYF

d_gene: -
len: 14
j_gene: TRBJ1-3
abundance: -
v_gene: TRBV28
CDR3nt: TGTGCCAGCAGTTTTACAGGCTCTGGAAACACCATATATTTT
CDR3aa: CASSFTGSGNTIYF

d_gene: -
len: 15
j_gene: TRBJ2-2
abundance: few
v_gene: TRBV7-9
CDR3nt: TGTGCCAGCAGCTTAGCGACGGGAGTAGCCGGGGAGCTGTTTTTT
CDR3aa: CASSLATGVAGELFF

d_gene: TRBD1
len: 14
j_gene: TRBJ2-7
abundance: -
v_gene: TRBV5-1
CDR3nt: TGCGCCAGCAGCCCATGGACAGGCGTTTACGAGCAGTACTTC
CDR3aa: CASSPWTGVYEQYF